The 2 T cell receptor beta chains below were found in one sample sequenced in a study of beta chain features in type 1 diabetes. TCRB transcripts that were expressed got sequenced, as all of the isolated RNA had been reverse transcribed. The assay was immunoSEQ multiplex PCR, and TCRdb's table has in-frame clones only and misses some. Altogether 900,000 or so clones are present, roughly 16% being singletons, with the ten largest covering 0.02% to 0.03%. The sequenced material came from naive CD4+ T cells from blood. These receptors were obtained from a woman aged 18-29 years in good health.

The CDR3 region is CASSGRQVFNGYTF. The CDR3 region has the DNA TGTGCCAGCAGTGGAAGACAGGTCTTCAATGGCTACACCTTC. The rearrangement links TRBV6-6 to TRBJ1-2; tentatively, D is TRBD1 (6 bases). Germline loops: CDR1 MNHNY, CDR2 SVGAGI (reference sequence). The ends were cut back, 5 bases at V and 6 bases at J, with 16 bases in the middle. The CDR3 has 14 amino acids.

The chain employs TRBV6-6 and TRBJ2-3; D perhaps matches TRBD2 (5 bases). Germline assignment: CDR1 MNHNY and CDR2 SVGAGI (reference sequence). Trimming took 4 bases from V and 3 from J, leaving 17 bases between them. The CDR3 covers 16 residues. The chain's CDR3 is CASSLGVARDTDTQYF. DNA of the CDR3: TGTGCCAGCAGTTTGGGTGTAGCGAGGGATACAGATACGCAGTATTTT.